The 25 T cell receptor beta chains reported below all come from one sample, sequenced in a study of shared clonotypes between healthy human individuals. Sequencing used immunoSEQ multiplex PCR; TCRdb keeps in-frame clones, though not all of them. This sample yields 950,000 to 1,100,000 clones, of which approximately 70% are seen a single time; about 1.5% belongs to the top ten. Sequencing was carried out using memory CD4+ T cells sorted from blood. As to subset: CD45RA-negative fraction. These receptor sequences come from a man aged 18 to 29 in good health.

CDR3 coding DNA: TGTGCCAGCAGCCCTGGGGGGCAAACTGGGGCCAACGTCCTGACTTTC. Its translation: CASSPGGQTGANVLTF. The chain uses TRBV5-4 and TRBJ2-6; D could derive from TRBD1 or TRBD2 (6 bases each). The germline V and J ends were trimmed by 4 bases and 2 bases, with 13 bases remaining between them. The CDR3 is made up of 16 amino acids. Germline-derived CDR1 and CDR2 are SGHNT and YYREEE (reference sequence).

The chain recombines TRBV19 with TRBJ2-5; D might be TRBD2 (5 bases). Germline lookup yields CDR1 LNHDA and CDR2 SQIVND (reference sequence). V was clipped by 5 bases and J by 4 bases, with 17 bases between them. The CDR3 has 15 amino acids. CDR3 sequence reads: CASSVRAVAPETQYF. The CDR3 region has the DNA TGTGCCAGTAGTGTGCGGGCCGTGGCCCCAGAGACCCAGTACTTC.

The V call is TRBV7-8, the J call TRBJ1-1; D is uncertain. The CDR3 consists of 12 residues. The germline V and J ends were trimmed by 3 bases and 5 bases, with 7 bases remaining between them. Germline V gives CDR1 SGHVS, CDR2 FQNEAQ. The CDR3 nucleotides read TGTGCCAGCAGCTTCACAGAGACTGAAGCTTTCTTT. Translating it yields CASSFTETEAFF.

DNA for the CDR3: TGTGCCAGCAGTAAGGGCGTGAACACTGAAGCTTTCTTT. It is translated as CASSKGVNTEAFF. This sequence joins TRBV6-5 and TRBJ1-1; D is unclear. The CDR3 runs to 13 residues. Germline CDR1 MNHEY, CDR2 SVGAGI. Trimming stripped 5 bases from V and 0 bases from J, with 7 bases between.

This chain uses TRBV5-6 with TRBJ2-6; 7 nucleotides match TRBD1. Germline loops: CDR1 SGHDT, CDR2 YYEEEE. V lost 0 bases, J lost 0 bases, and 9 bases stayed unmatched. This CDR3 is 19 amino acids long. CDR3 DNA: TGTGCCAGCAGCTTGGACCCTACAGGGGCCAGCTCTGGGGCCAACGTCCTGACTTTC. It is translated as CASSLDPTGASSGANVLTF.

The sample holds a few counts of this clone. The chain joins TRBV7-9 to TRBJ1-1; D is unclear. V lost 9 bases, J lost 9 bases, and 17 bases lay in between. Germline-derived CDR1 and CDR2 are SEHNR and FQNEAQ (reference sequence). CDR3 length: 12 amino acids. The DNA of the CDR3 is TGTGCCAGTGGGCGGGGAAATGAACAAGCTTTCTTT. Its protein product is CASGRGNEQAFF.

CDR3 in DNA: TGCAGCGTTGAAGAACGGGCAGGGGGCGTGGGCTACACCTTC. It translates to CSVEERAGGVGYTF. The gene calls are TRBV29-1 and TRBJ1-2, with 8 bases identical to TRBD1. The germline gives CDR1 SQVTM, CDR2 ANQGSEA. The CDR3 contains 14 residues. Germline trimming cut 0 bases from V and 8 bases from J; bases unmatched to any gene: 8.

CDR3 region: CASSRSQGNLGNQPQHF. The CDR3 nucleotides are TGTGCCAGCAGTCGGAGCCAGGGCAATTTAGGGAATCAGCCCCAGCATTTT. This sequence joins TRBV5-6 and TRBJ1-5, with D perhaps TRBD1 (5 bases). V was pared by 5 bases and J by 4 bases, with 22 bases between. There are 17 residues in the CDR3. The germline gives CDR1 SGHDT, CDR2 YYEEEE.

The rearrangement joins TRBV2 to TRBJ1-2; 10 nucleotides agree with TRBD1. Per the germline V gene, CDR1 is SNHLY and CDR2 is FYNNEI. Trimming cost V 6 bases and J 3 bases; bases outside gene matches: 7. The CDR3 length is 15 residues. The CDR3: CASRRQGAQDYGYTF. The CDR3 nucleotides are TGTGCCAGCAGAAGACAGGGGGCTCAGGACTATGGCTACACCTTC.

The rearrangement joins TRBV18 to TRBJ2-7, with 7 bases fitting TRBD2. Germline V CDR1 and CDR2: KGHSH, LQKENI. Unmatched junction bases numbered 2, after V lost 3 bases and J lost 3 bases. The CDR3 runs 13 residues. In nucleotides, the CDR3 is TGTGCCAGCTCACCCGGGAGGTACTACGAGCAGTACTTC. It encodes CASSPGRYYEQYF.

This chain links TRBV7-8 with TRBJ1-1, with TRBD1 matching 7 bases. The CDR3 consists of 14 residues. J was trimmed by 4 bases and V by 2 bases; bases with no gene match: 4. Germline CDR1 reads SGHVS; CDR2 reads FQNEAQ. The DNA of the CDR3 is TGTGCCAGCAGCTTACGACAGGGAAGCACTGAAGCTTTCTTT. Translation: CASSLRQGSTEAFF.

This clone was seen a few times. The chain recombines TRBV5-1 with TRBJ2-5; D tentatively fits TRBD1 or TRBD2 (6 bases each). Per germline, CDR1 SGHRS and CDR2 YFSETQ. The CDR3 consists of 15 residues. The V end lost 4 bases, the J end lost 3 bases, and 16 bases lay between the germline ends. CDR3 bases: TGCGCCAGCAGCCTCGGGGGACAAGTCGAAGAGACCCAGTACTTC. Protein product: CASSLGGQVEETQYF.

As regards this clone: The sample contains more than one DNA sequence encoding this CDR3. The CDR3 loop is CASRDRSYEQYF. CDR3 nucleotides: TGTGCCAGCCGGGACAGATCCTACGAGCAGTACTTC. The chain has TRBV6-1 and TRBJ2-7, with 7 bases aligning to TRBD1. In germline, CDR1 is MNHNS, CDR2 SASEGT. V shed 8 bases and J 1 base; nucleotides not matched to a gene: 2. The CDR3 extends over 12 amino acids.

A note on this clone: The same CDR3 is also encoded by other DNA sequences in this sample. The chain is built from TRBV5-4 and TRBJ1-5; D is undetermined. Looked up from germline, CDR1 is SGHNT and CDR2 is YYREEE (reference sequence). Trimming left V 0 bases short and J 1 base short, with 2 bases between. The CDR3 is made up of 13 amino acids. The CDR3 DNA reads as TGTGCCAGCAGCTTGGGGAGCAATCAGCCCCAGCATTTT. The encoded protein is CASSLGSNQPQHF.

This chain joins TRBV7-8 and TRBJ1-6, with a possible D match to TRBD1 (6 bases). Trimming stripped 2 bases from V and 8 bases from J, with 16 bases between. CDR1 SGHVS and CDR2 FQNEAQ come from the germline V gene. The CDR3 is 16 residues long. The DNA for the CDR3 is TGTGCCAGCAGCTTAAGGGCCCGAGGGGGTCATTCACCCCTCCACTTT. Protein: CASSLRARGGHSPLHF.

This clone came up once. Here the CDR3 reads CASSIRTGTGGYEQYF. Written as DNA, the CDR3 is TGTGCCAGTAGTATACGGACCGGGACAGGGGGCTACGAGCAGTACTTC. The chain uses TRBV19 and TRBJ2-7; 11 nucleotides agree with TRBD1. The CDR3 is 16 amino acids. V lost 2 bases to trimming and J lost 3 bases; unmatched junction nucleotides: 6. CDR1 is LNHDA and CDR2 is SQIVND in the germline V gene (reference sequence).

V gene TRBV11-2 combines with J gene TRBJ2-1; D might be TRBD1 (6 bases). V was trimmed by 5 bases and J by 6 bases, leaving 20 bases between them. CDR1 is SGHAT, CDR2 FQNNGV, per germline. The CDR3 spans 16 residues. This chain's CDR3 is CASSPLWGRRANEQFF. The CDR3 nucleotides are TGTGCCAGCAGCCCTTTGTGGGGGCGGCGGGCCAATGAGCAGTTCTTC.

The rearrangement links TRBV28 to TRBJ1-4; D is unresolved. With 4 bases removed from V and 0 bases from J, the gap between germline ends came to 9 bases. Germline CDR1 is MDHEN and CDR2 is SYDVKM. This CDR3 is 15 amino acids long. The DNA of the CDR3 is TGTGCCAGCAGTTATCCCCGGTCAACTAATGAAAAACTGTTTTTT. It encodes CASSYPRSTNEKLFF.

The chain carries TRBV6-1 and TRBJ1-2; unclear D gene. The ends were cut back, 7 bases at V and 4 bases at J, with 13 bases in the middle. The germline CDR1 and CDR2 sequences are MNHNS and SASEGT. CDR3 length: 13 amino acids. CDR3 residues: CASTRSRGYGYTF. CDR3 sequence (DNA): TGTGCCAGCACCCGCAGCCGAGGCTATGGCTACACCTTC.

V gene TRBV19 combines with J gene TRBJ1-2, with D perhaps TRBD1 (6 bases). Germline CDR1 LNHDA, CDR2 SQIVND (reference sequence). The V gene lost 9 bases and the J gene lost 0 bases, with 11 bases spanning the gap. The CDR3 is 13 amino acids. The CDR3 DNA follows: TGTGCCAGCTTGGACAGCGCTAACTATGGCTACACCTTC. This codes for CASLDSANYGYTF. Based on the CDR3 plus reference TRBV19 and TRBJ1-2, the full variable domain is DGGITQSPKYLFRKEGQNVTLSCEQNLNHDAMYWYRQDPGQGLRLIYYSQIVNDFQKGDIAEGYSVSREKKESFPLTVTSAQKNPTAFYLCASLDSANYGYTFGSGTRLTVV.

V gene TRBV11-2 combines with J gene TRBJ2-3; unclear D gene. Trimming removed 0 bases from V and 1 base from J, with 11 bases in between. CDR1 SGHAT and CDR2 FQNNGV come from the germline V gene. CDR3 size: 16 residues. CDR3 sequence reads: CASSLDPLTRTDTQYF. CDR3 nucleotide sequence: TGTGCCAGCAGCTTAGACCCGCTTACTCGCACAGATACGCAGTATTTT. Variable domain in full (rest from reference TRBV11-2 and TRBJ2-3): EAGVAQSPRYKIIEKRQSVAFWCNPISGHATLYWYQQILGQGPKLLIQFQNNGVVDDSQLPKDRFSAERLKGVDSTLKIQPAKLEDSAVYLCASSLDPLTRTDTQYFGPGTRLTVL.

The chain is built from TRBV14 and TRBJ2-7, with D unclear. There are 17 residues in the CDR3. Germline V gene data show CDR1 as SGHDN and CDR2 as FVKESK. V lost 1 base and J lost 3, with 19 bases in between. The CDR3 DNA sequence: TGTGCCAGCAGCCAAGCTAGTAGCTTTGTCGGAAACTACGAGCAGTACTTC. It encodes CASSQASSFVGNYEQYF.

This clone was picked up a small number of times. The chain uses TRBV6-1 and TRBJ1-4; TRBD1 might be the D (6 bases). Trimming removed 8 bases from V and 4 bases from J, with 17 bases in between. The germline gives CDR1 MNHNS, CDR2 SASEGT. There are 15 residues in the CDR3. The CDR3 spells CASSWTALYNEKLFF. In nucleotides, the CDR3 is TGTGCCAGCTCTTGGACAGCCCTTTATAATGAAAAACTGTTTTTT.

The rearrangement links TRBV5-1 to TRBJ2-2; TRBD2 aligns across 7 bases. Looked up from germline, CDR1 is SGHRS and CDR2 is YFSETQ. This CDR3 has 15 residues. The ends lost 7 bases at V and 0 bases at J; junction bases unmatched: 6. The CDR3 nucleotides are TGCGCCAGCGCGCGGGGGAACGCGAACACCGGGGAGCTGTTTTTT. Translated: CASARGNANTGELFF.

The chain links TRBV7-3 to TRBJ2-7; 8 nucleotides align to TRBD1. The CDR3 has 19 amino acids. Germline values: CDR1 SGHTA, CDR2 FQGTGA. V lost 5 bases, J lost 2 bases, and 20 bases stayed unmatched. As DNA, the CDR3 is TGTGCCAGCAGCCTTCGGACAGGGCGCCCCGCCTGTCAAACCTACGAGCAGTACTTC. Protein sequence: CASSLRTGRPACQTYEQYF.